This TCR beta chain was sequenced during a study of Ad26.COV2.S vaccination and SARS-CoV-2 variants. Findings of the study overall: It was vaccine recipients, not placebo recipients, who had the higher spike-specific TCR breadth.

Sequencing was performed with immunoSEQ multiplex PCR; in TCRdb, only in-frame clones are kept and a portion is missing. The repertoire holds about 480,000 clones, with roughly nine tenths as singletons. V was trimmed by 3 bases and J by 2 bases, leaving 12 bases between them. Germline-derived CDR1 and CDR2 are SGHVS and FQNEAQ. CDR3 length: 15 amino acids. Remarks on this clone: Its antigen is still unknown.

Treatment here: 15 to 20 received Ad26.COV2.S at low or high dose, single or two shots; about 5 received placebo; per-sample allocation not given. Specimen acquisition occurred on day 63 following the initial vaccine or placebo injection. Boston provided a donor who was an adult aged 18-55 years. This sequence originates from a person aged 18-60 years who received the Ad26.COV2.S COVID-19 vaccine or a placebo. Material: peripheral blood, obtained in a trial of Ad26.COV2.S vaccine versus placebo. The chain employs TRBV7-8 and TRBJ2-3; the D gene could be TRBD1 or TRBD2 (5 bases each). The CDR3 DNA is TGTGCCAGCAGCTTCTTCCCGGGACCCACAGATACGCAGTATTTT. This encodes CASSFFPGPTDTQYF. Filled out from reference TRBV7-8 and TRBJ2-3, the complete variable domain reads GAGVSQSPRYKVAKRGQDVALRCDPISGHVSLFWYQQALGQGPEFLTYFQNEAQLDKSGLPSDRFFAERPEGSVSTLKIQRTQQEDSAVYLCASSFFPGPTDTQYFGPGTRLTVL.